This entry lists 20 T cell receptor beta chains sequenced from one sample in a study of vaccination and CD4 T cells after COVID-19. Their specific antigens are unknown. Oncomine TCR Beta short-read sequencing was applied to DNA from cultured CD4+ T cells. MiXCR was run by TCRdb on the PCR reads, yielding one entry per CDR3 protein. The sample lists approximately 16,000 distinct CDR3 sequences; roughly 28% were seen once. Documented treatment: roughly ten-day PBMC culture with coronavirus spike peptide pools or control peptides (ViraFEST assay). The material sequenced was cultured CD4+ T cells from blood. The receptors were gathered from a human donor with COVID-19.

The chain couples TRBV6-1 to TRBJ1-1, with D unresolved. Per germline, CDR1 MNHNS and CDR2 SASEGT. V lost 6 bases and J 2 bases, leaving 16 bases between the germline ends. The CDR3 length is 15 residues. The DNA of the CDR3 is TGTGCCAGCAGCCCCGAGGCGGGGAGAAACACTGAAGCTTTCTTT. This sequence encodes CASSPEAGRNTEAFF.

This clonotype was detected a few times. J is TRBJ2-5 and V is TRBV21-1; TRBD1, the D gene given by the table, was not confirmed from the DNA. TRBV21-1 is shown as a pseudogene. The CDR3 extends over 14 amino acids. The CDR3 DNA is TGTGCCAGCAACCCCGACAGCTTCCAAGAGACCCAGTACTTC. Translating gives CASNPDSFQETQYF.

V gene TRBV10-2 combines with J gene TRBJ2-1; TRBD1 matches at 7 bases. This CDR3 region has 16 residues. The junction had 13 bases not matched to a gene; V was cut back by 5 bases and J by 6 bases. Germline V CDR1 and CDR2: WSHSY, SAAADI. CDR3 loop: CASSRSPGQLINEQFF. DNA of the CDR3: TGCGCCAGCAGTAGATCTCCGGGACAGCTAATCAATGAGCAGTTCTTC.

J is TRBJ1-1 and V is TRBV11-2, with D perhaps matching TRBD1 (5 bases). The germline CDR1 and CDR2 sequences are SGHAT and FQNNGV. V dropped 0 bases and J dropped 9 bases, with 8 bases sitting between them. The length of the CDR3 is 12 residues. CDR3 coding DNA: TGTGCCAGCAGCTTAGAGGTGGACAAAGCTTTCTTT. This sequence encodes CASSLEVDKAFF.

The genes are TRBV5-4 and TRBJ1-2; 8 bases are a match to TRBD1. Trimming at V came to 4 bases and at J to 5 bases, leaving 16 bases not matched to a gene. The CDR3 extends over 17 amino acids. Looked up from germline, CDR1 is SGHNT and CDR2 is YYREEE (reference sequence). CDR3 coding DNA: TGTGCCAGCAGCCGACCGGGACAGGAAGCACTAATGTATGGCTACACCTTC. Its protein product is CASSRPGQEALMYGYTF.

The chain combines TRBV12-3 or TRBV12-4 with TRBJ2-6; TRBD1 is a possible D gene (6 bases). The CDR3 consists of 15 residues. The V and J ends lost 3 bases and 4 bases respectively, with 10 bases between them. The CDR3 loop reads CASSLGAPGANVLTF. The DNA of the CDR3 is TGTGCCAGCAGTTTGGGGGCGCCCGGGGCCAACGTCCTGACTTTC.

V is TRBV20-1 and J is TRBJ1-1; D possibly corresponds to TRBD1 (5 bases). This CDR3 contains 14 residues. Trimming cost V 3 bases and J 1 base, with 12 bases left between them. Germline CDR1 DFQATT, CDR2 SNEGSKA (reference sequence). The CDR3 reads CSARGREWNTEAFF. In DNA form, the CDR3 reads TGCAGTGCTAGGGGCAGGGAGTGGAACACTGAAGCTTTCTTT.

This clonotype was seen more than once but under ten times. The genes are TRBV20-1 and TRBJ1-2, with D maybe TRBD1 (6 bases). Trimming shortened V by 5 bases and J by 2 bases, and 12 bases separated the two germline ends. The CDR3 is 13 residues long. Germline V gene sequence: CDR1 DFQATT, CDR2 SNEGSKA (reference sequence). The CDR3 bases are TGCAGTGCTCCCCTAGACAGGAACTATGGCTACACCTTC. It yields the protein CSAPLDRNYGYTF.

There are a few counts of this clonotype. The genes are TRBV7-2 and TRBJ1-2; D is perhaps TRBD1 (6 bases). Germline V gene data show CDR1 as SGHTA and CDR2 as FQGNSA. Trimming took 5 bases from V and 7 from J, leaving 17 bases between them. The CDR3 runs 14 residues. This chain's CDR3 is CASSPRAGEVGYTF. CDR3 nucleotides: TGTGCCAGCAGCCCACGGGCAGGGGAAGTTGGCTACACCTTC. The variable domain in full, completed from reference TRBV7-2 and TRBJ1-2, reads GAGVSQSPSNKVTEKGKDVELRCDPISGHTALYWYRQSLGQGLEFLIYFQGNSAPDKSGLPSDRFSAERTGGSVSTLTIQRTQQEDSAVYLCASSPRAGEVGYTFGSGTRLTVV.

This clonotype was counted a few times. This chain uses TRBV25-1 with TRBJ1-2; D remains ambiguous. The CDR3 is made up of 15 amino acids. V was clipped by 3 bases and J by 1 base, with 12 bases between them. Germline-derived CDR1 and CDR2 are MGHDK and SYGVNS. The CDR3, as DNA: TGTGCCAGCAGTGATCCCGGGAATAATAACTATGGCTACACCTTC. Translated: CASSDPGNNNYGYTF.

The V and J genes are TRBV19 and TRBJ2-4; weak D call: TRBD1 (6 bases). Trimming pared 4 bases from V and 0 bases from J, leaving 16 bases between. The CDR3 loop spans 17 amino acids. CDR1 is LNHDA, CDR2 SQIVND, per germline (reference sequence). CDR3 residues: CASSTGQLALAKNIQYF. The CDR3 DNA sequence: TGTGCCAGTAGTACCGGACAGCTTGCACTAGCCAAAAACATTCAGTACTTC. The variable domain in full, completed from reference TRBV19 and TRBJ2-4, reads DGGITQSPKYLFRKEGQNVTLSCEQNLNHDAMYWYRQDPGQGLRLIYYSQIVNDFQKGDIAEGYSVSREKKESFPLTVTSAQKNPTAFYLCASSTGQLALAKNIQYFGAGTRLSVL.

This chain connects TRBV6-1 to TRBJ1-6; D is uncertain. This CDR3 region has 14 residues. Germline V gene lookup returns CDR1 MNHNS and CDR2 SASEGT. V was pared by 6 bases and J by 9 bases, with 15 bases between. This chain's CDR3 is CASRLEVQISPLHF. The CDR3 DNA follows: TGTGCCAGCAGATTGGAGGTTCAAATTTCACCCCTCCACTTT.

This clonotype was counted only a few times. The rearrangement uses TRBV2 and TRBJ1-2; 10 nucleotides align to TRBD1. With V trimmed by 6 bases and J by 4 bases, 5 bases remained unmatched. Germline CDR1 and CDR2: SNHLY and FYNNEI. The CDR3 extends over 14 amino acids. This CDR3 reads CASSGTGAAYGYTF. CDR3 DNA sequence: TGTGCCAGCAGCGGGACAGGGGCTGCCTATGGCTACACCTTC.

This clonotype has only a few counts. The chain employs TRBV28 and TRBJ1-1, with a weak D call TRBD1 (6 bases). V lost 6 bases to trimming and J lost 9 bases, with 14 bases between them. This CDR3 has 12 residues. Per the germline V gene, CDR1 is MDHEN and CDR2 is SYDVKM. In DNA, the CDR3 is TGTGCCAGCAGCCGTGACGGACAGAAAGCTTTCTTT. As protein: CASSRDGQKAFF.

The chain is built from TRBV4-1 and TRBJ2-6; D assignment may be TRBD1 or TRBD2 (5 bases each). CDR1 and CDR2 (germline): MGHRA, YSYEKL. CDR3 length: 17 amino acids. The V end lost 1 base, the J end lost 4 bases, and 14 bases lay between the germline ends. The CDR3 nucleotides read TGCGCCAGCAGCCAAGTTCACGGGGCGCAAGGGGCCAACGTCCTGACTTTC. Translating gives CASSQVHGAQGANVLTF.

This clonotype was counted a few times. This chain connects TRBV12-3 or TRBV12-4 to TRBJ1-5; D gene unclear. The CDR3 totals 14 residues. Trimming cost V 2 bases and J 5 bases, with 10 bases left between them. CDR3 protein: CASSLIGKDQPQHF. DNA of the CDR3: TGTGCCAGCAGTTTAATAGGGAAGGATCAGCCCCAGCATTTT.

This clonotype has just a few counts. The V and J genes are TRBV19 and TRBJ1-1; maybe TRBD1 (5 bases). The ends were cut back, 5 bases at V and 7 bases at J, with 11 bases in the middle. The germline CDR1 and CDR2 sequences are LNHDA and SQIVND (reference sequence). The CDR3 extends over 12 amino acids. CDR3 sequence: CASSVTGGEAFF. Written as DNA, the CDR3 is TGTGCCAGTAGTGTTACAGGAGGTGAAGCTTTCTTT.

This clonotype appeared a few times. The junction and the germline gene differ at one end; a read error may be behind it. The rearrangement joins TRBV6-1 to TRBJ2-3; unclear D gene. The CDR3 is made up of 12 amino acids. Germline CDR1 and CDR2: MNHNS and SASEGT. This CDR3 reads CATSRGTDTQYF. The DNA for the CDR3 is TGTGCCACCAGTCGGGGCACAGATACGCAGTATTTT.

This clonotype is labeled medium-sized. The chain uses TRBV27 and TRBJ1-6; D ambiguous. The CDR3 totals 18 residues. Trimming pared 2 bases from V and 0 bases from J, leaving 14 bases between. Germline V gives CDR1 MNHEY, CDR2 SMNVEV (reference sequence). DNA of the CDR3: TGTGCCAGCAGTTTACGCCCGACACAGAGCTCCTATAATTCACCCCTCCACTTT. It codes for CASSLRPTQSSYNSPLHF.

V is TRBV12-3 or TRBV12-4 and J is TRBJ2-5, with 9 bases lining up with TRBD1. The CDR3 is made up of 17 amino acids. Losses at the gene ends were 5 bases for V and 5 bases for J; bases not matched to a gene: 15. As DNA, the CDR3 is TGTGCCAGCAGTCTCCGGGACAGGGAGTCTAGCGTTGAGACCCAGTACTTC. Protein: CASSLRDRESSVETQYF.